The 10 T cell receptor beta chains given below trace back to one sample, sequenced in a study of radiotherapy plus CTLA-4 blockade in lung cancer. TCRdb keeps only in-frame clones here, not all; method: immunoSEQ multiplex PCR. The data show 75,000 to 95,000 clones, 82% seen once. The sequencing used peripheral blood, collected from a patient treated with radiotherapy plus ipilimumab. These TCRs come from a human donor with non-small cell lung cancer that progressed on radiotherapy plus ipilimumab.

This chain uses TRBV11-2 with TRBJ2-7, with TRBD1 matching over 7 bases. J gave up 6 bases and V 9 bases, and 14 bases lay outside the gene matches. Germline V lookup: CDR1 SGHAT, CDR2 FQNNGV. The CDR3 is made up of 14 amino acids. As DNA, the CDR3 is TGTGCCAGTCCAAAGGGGGCCGGAGCAGGCGAGCAGTACGTC. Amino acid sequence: CASPKGAGAGEQYV.

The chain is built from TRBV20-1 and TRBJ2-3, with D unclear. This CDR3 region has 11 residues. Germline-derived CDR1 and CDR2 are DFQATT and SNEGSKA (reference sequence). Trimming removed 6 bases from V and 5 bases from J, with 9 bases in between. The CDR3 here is CSAPELDTQYF. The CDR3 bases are TGCAGTGCCCCCGAGTTAGATACGCAGTATTTT.

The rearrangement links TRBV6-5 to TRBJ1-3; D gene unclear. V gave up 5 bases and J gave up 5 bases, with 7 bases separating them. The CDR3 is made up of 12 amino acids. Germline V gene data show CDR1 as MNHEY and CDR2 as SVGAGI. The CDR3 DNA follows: TGTGCCAGCAGTATAGGCAGAAACACCATATATTTT. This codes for CASSIGRNTIYF.

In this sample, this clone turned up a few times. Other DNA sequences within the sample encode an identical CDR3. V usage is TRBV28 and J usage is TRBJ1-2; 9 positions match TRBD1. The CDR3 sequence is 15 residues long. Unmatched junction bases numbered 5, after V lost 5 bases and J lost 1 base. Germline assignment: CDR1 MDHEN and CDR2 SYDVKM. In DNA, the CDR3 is TGTGCCAGCAGTCTCAGGACAGGGGATAACTATGGCTACACCTTC. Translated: CASSLRTGDNYGYTF.

DNA for the CDR3: TGTGCCAGCAGCCACCGGGACAGGAGGGCCTACGAGCAGTACTTC. It specifies CASSHRDRRAYEQYF. The J gene is TRBJ2-7, the V gene TRBV14; 8 bases are shared with TRBD1. Germline V CDR1 and CDR2: SGHDN, FVKESK. V was pared by 3 bases and J by 2 bases, with 6 bases of the junction left unmatched. CDR3 length: 15 amino acids.

Here the CDR3 DNA reads TGTGCCAGCAGACGCAGGGGGCTGGGTATGAACACTGAAGCTTTCTTT. Amino acids: CASRRRGLGMNTEAFF. The chain links TRBV6-6 to TRBJ1-1; 8 bases match TRBD1. V lost 6 bases to trimming and J lost 0 bases; unmatched junction nucleotides: 9. The germline V gene has CDR1 MNHNY and CDR2 SVGAGI (reference sequence). There are 16 residues in the CDR3.

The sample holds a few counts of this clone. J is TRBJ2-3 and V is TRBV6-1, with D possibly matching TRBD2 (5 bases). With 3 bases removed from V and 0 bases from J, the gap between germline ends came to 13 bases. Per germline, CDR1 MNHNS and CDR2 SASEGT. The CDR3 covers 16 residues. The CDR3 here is CASSDIWRTSTDTQYF. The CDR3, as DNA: TGTGCCAGCAGTGATATCTGGCGGACTAGCACAGATACGCAGTATTTT.

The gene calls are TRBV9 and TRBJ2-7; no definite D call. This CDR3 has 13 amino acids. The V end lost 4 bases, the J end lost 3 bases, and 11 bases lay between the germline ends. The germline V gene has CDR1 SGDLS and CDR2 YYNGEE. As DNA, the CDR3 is TGTGCCAGCAGCCCCGAGGTGGGCTACGAGCAGTACTTC. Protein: CASSPEVGYEQYF.

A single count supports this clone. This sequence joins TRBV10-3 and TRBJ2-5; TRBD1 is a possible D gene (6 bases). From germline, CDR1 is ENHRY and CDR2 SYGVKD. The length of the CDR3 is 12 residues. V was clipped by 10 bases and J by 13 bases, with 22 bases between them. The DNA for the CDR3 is TGTGCCACCTCCTCCCTCGACAGGACGTCGTACTTC. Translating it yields CATSSLDRTSYF.

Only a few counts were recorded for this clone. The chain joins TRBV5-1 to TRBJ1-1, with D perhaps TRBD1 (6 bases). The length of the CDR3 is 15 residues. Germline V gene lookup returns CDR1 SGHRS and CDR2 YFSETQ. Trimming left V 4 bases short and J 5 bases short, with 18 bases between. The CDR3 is CASSRRDTGWTEAFF. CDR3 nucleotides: TGCGCCAGCAGCCGGAGGGACACAGGGTGGACTGAAGCTTTCTTT.